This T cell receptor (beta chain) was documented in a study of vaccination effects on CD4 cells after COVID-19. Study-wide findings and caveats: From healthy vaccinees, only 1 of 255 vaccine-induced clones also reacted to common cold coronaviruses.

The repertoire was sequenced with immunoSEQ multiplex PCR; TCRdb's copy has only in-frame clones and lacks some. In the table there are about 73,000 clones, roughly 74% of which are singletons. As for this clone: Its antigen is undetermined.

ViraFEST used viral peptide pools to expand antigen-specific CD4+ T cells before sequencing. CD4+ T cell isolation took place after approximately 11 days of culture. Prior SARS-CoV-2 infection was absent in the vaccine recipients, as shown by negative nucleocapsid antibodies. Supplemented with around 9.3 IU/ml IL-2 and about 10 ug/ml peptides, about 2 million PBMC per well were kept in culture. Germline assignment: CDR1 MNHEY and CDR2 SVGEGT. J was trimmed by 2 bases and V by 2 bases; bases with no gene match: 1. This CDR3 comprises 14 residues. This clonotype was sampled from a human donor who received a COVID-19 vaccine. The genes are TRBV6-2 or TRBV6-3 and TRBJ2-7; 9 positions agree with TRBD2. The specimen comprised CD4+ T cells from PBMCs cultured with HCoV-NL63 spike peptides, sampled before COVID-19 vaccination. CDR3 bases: TGTGCCAGCAGTTACGGCGGGGGGGCCTACGAGCAGTACGTC. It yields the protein CASSYGGGAYEQYV.